What follows are 10 T cell receptor beta chains derived from one specimen sequenced in a study of beta chain features in type 1 diabetes. Sequenced material consisted of expressed TCRB transcripts (all of the isolated RNA was reverse transcribed). Sequencing used immunoSEQ multiplex PCR; TCRdb keeps in-frame clones, though not all of them. The sample lists some 200,000 clones, about a tenth occurring once. The sequenced sample consisted of central memory CD4+ T cells from blood. These receptors were taken from a man aged 18-30 years in good health.

This clone was observed a handful of times. This chain connects TRBV5-1 to TRBJ1-2; 7 bases fit TRBD1. The CDR3 length is 16 residues. The V gene's germline CDR1 is SGHRS and CDR2 YFSETQ. V trimming: 6 bases; J trimming: 4 bases; junction bases outside the gene matches: 15. CDR3 sequence: CASTAEPRDRGYGYTF. CDR3 DNA: TGCGCCAGCACCGCGGAGCCCCGGGACAGAGGCTATGGCTACACCTTC. The full variable domain, completed using reference TRBV5-1 and TRBJ1-2, is KAGVTQTPRYLIKTRGQQVTLSCSPISGHRSVSWYQQTPGQGLQFLFEYFSETQRNKGNFPGRFSGRQFSNSRSEMNVSTLELGDSALYLCASTAEPRDRGYGYTFGSGTRLTVV.

V and J are TRBV6-1 and TRBJ2-3; tentatively, D is TRBD1 (6 bases). Germline V CDR1 and CDR2: MNHNS, SASEGT. Trimming pared 4 bases from V and 2 bases from J, leaving 13 bases between. This CDR3 comprises 15 residues. As DNA, the CDR3 is TGTGCCAGCAGTGTCTACAGGGAGCCCACAGATACGCAGTATTTT. Translated, it gives CASSVYREPTDTQYF.

This clone was counted only a few times. The same CDR3 arises from other DNA sequences in this sample as well. The V call is TRBV9, the J call TRBJ2-5, with D hard to call. Trimming removed 2 bases at V and 5 bases at J, with 10 bases between. The CDR3 contains 13 residues. CDR1 SGDLS and CDR2 YYNGEE come from the germline V gene. The CDR3 DNA follows: TGTGCCAGCAGCGTTAGAGGAGAGGAGACCCAGTACTTC. It encodes CASSVRGEETQYF.

About this clone: A far larger clone is just one base off, so this is likely a read error. V is TRBV5-1 and J is TRBJ2-1; D ambiguous. CDR1 SGHRS and CDR2 YFSETQ come from the germline V gene. CDR3 length equals 11 residues. The V and J ends lost 4 bases and 2 bases respectively, with 1 base between them. CDR3 coding DNA: TGCGCCAGCAGCACCTACAATGAGCAGTTCTTC. This translates into CASSTYNEQFF.

V usage is TRBV7-6 and J usage is TRBJ2-3; a weak D match, TRBD2 (5 bases). The CDR3 contains 15 residues. Trimming removed 1 base at V and 4 bases at J, with 12 bases between. Germline values: CDR1 SGHVS, CDR2 FNYEAQ. The CDR3 sequence: CASSLGLAVPDTQYF. The CDR3 DNA is TGTGCCAGCAGCTTAGGGCTAGCTGTCCCAGATACGCAGTATTTT.

This clone was detected only a few times. The rearrangement joins TRBV6-6 to TRBJ2-7, with TRBD2 matching over 14 bases. Trimming at V came to 4 bases and at J to 6 bases, leaving 2 bases not matched to a gene. Germline V gives CDR1 MNHNY, CDR2 SVGAGI (reference sequence). This CDR3 has 14 amino acids. The CDR3 loop reads CASSFGLAGGEQYF. In DNA form, the CDR3 reads TGTGCCAGCAGTTTCGGACTAGCGGGAGGCGAGCAGTACTTC.

CDR3 residues: CASSPRLATLAGGTYNEQFF. The CDR3 region has the DNA TGTGCCAGCAGTCCGCGCCTCGCCACACTAGCGGGAGGGACCTACAATGAGCAGTTCTTC. The chain couples TRBV27 to TRBJ2-1; 13 bases align to TRBD2. Germline CDR1 MNHEY, CDR2 SMNVEV (reference sequence). The trim removed 5 bases at V and 2 bases at J, leaving 15 bases unmatched. CDR3 length: 20 residues.

The genes are TRBV5-6 and TRBJ1-5; D is unclear. Trimming cost V 4 bases and J 3 bases, with 14 bases left between them. CDR3 length equals 15 residues. Per germline, CDR1 SGHDT and CDR2 YYEEEE. CDR3 nucleotide sequence: TGTGCCAGCAGCCCCCCGAGCAGGCCCAATCAGCCCCAGCATTTT. It encodes CASSPPSRPNQPQHF.

V is TRBV18 and J is TRBJ1-1; D is uncertain. The CDR3 extends over 14 amino acids. Trimming stripped 0 bases from V and 3 bases from J, with 8 bases between. The germline V gene encodes CDR1 KGHSH and CDR2 LQKENI. CDR3 sequence reads: CASSPPGWDTEAFF. The DNA of the CDR3 is TGTGCCAGCTCACCACCGGGTTGGGACACTGAAGCTTTCTTT.

This clone was observed a few times. The V call is TRBV27, the J call TRBJ2-5; D unclear. The CDR3 is 13 amino acids. The germline CDR1 and CDR2 sequences are MNHEY and SMNVEV (reference sequence). The V gene lost 2 bases and the J gene lost 0 bases, with 4 bases spanning the gap. CDR3 in amino acids: CASSLRYQETQYF. The DNA for the CDR3 is TGTGCCAGCAGTTTACGGTACCAAGAGACCCAGTACTTC.